These 10 T cell receptor beta chains originate from one sample sequenced in a study of molecular identifiers for immune sequencing clone quantification. MiXCR, applied by TCRdb to the PCR reads, yields one record per CDR3 protein. In the table there are 550,000 to 750,000 distinct CDR3 sequences, about 20% of which are singletons. Sequenced input: naive CD8+ T cells from blood, with Jurkat cell RNA spiked in. Subset of the sample: FACS-sorted CD8+CD4-CCR7+CD45RA+ naive T cells. These receptors were taken from a human donor in good health. Some libraries in this study had Jurkat cell RNA spiked in.

Regarding this clonotype: Germline is not matched at one junction end, which may reflect a read error. The CDR3 nucleotides are TGTACCAGCAGTTATTCTGGGACCCAGTACTTC. Its protein product is CTSSYSGTQYF. V gene TRBV6-5 combines with J gene TRBJ2-5; D is unclear. The CDR3 runs to 11 residues. CDR1 and CDR2 from the germline V gene are MNHEY and SVGAGI.

This clonotype was counted at least ten times. The chain has TRBV3-1 and TRBJ2-2, with 7 bases identical to TRBD1. Germline values: CDR1 LGHDT, CDR2 YNNKEL (reference sequence). The CDR3 length is 17 residues. The J segment lost 4 bases and the V segment lost 4 bases, leaving 12 bases of the junction unmatched. In DNA form, the CDR3 reads TGTGCCAGCAGCCTAAGCCAGACAGGGAAGGGCACCGGGGAGCTGTTTTTT. As protein: CASSLSQTGKGTGELFF.

This clonotype was seen ten or more times. This chain uses TRBV4-3 with TRBJ2-7, with D perhaps given as TRBD1 or TRBD2 (5 bases each). CDR1 is LGHNA, CDR2 YSLEER, per germline. The CDR3 spans 13 residues. Trimming removed 4 bases from V and 3 bases from J, with 10 bases in between. As DNA, the CDR3 is TGCGCCAGCAGCCCCGGGACGGACTACGAGCAGTACTTC. Protein product: CASSPGTDYEQYF.

This clonotype was observed at least ten times. This chain joins TRBV4-3 and TRBJ1-2; the D gene is possibly TRBD1 (6 bases). The germline gives CDR1 LGHNA, CDR2 YSLEER. With 2 bases removed from V and 5 bases from J, the gap between germline ends came to 12 bases. The CDR3 covers 14 residues. CDR3 DNA sequence: TGCGCCAGCAGCCAATCTACAGGGAGGTATGGCTACACCTTC. It translates to CASSQSTGRYGYTF.

The chain links TRBV30 to TRBJ2-1, with TRBD1 as a possible D gene (5 bases). This CDR3 comprises 15 residues. Trimming took off 1 base at V and 0 bases at J, with 10 bases between the two ends. Germline V gene lookup returns CDR1 GTSNPN and CDR2 SVGIG (reference sequence). CDR3 amino acids: CAWSEGSSSYNEQFF. In DNA form, the CDR3 reads TGTGCCTGGAGTGAGGGGTCGAGCTCCTACAATGAGCAGTTCTTC. Based on the CDR3 plus reference TRBV30 and TRBJ2-1, the full variable domain is SQTIHQWPATLVQPVGSPLSLECTVEGTSNPNLYWYRQAAGRGLQLLFYSVGIGQISSEVPQNLSASRPQDRQFILSSKKLLLSDSGFYLCAWSEGSSSYNEQFFGPGTRLTVL.

This clonotype was seen many times. V gene TRBV12-3 or TRBV12-4 combines with J gene TRBJ1-5; TRBD1 is a possible D gene (6 bases). The V gene lost 10 bases and the J gene lost 3 bases, with 13 bases spanning the gap. CDR3 size: 13 residues. In DNA form, the CDR3 reads TGTGCCACGCGTCAGGGGCACAATCAGCCCCAGCATTTT. Amino acid sequence: CATRQGHNQPQHF.

There are a few counts of this clonotype. This rearrangement joins TRBV27 to TRBJ2-7; 8 bases match TRBD2. There are 14 residues in the CDR3. Per germline, CDR1 MNHEY and CDR2 SMNVEV (reference sequence). J gave up 2 bases and V 4 bases, and 4 bases lay outside the gene matches. As DNA, the CDR3 is TGTGCCAGCAGTTCGGGAGGGAGAACCTACGAGCAGTACTTC. This sequence encodes CASSSGGRTYEQYF.

This clonotype was found many times. CDR3 DNA sequence: TGCGCCAGCAGCCAAGATCTGGGACAGGGGGCGTTAGAGCAGTACTTC. Translation: CASSQDLGQGALEQYF. This sequence joins TRBV4-3 and TRBJ2-7, with 12 bases matching TRBD1. Germline CDR1 and CDR2: LGHNA and YSLEER. Germline trimming cut 0 bases from V and 7 bases from J; bases unmatched to any gene: 7. The CDR3 consists of 16 residues.

This clonotype was seen many times. The rearrangement links TRBV11-2 to TRBJ2-3; D possibly corresponds to TRBD2 (5 bases). Germline V gene sequence: CDR1 SGHAT, CDR2 FQNNGV. The CDR3 contains 17 residues. V lost 6 bases, J lost 5 bases, and 24 bases lay in between. The CDR3 sequence: CASRRLFGVSSGDTQYF. CDR3 coding DNA: TGTGCCAGCAGACGACTATTCGGCGTTTCCTCCGGAGATACGCAGTATTTT.

Comment on this clonotype: A much larger clonotype is one base distant, so this may be a read error. The rearrangement joins TRBV4-1 to TRBJ2-2, with D hard to call. The V gene's germline CDR1 is MGHRA and CDR2 YSYEKL. This CDR3 has 14 residues. The V and J ends lost 3 bases and 2 bases respectively, with 7 bases between them. The CDR3 sequence is CASSQGFNTGELFF. CDR3 nucleotide sequence: TGCGCCAGCAGCCAGGGTTTCAACACCGGGGAGCTGTTTTTT.